The 26 T cell receptor beta chains given below trace back to one sample, sequenced in a study of blood T cell repertoires in COVID-19. Here immunoSEQ multiplex PCR was the method, and the copy in TCRdb shows in-frame clones only, minus some. The table shows about 360,000 clones, with about 86% occurring only once. The sequenced sample was peripheral blood. These receptors were obtained from a woman in her fifties or sixties with COVID-19, enrolled during active disease.

The chain combines TRBV11-2 with TRBJ1-2; no reliable D call. Per germline, CDR1 SGHAT and CDR2 FQNNGV. The CDR3 runs to 14 residues. V gave up 5 bases and J gave up 7 bases, with 17 bases separating them. CDR3 protein: CASSPRVAGFGYTF. The CDR3 bases are TGTGCCAGCAGCCCCAGAGTGGCGGGGTTTGGCTACACCTTC. Combining the CDR3 with reference TRBV11-2 and TRBJ1-2 gives the whole variable domain EAGVAQSPRYKIIEKRQSVAFWCNPISGHATLYWYQQILGQGPKLLIQFQNNGVVDDSQLPKDRFSAERLKGVDSTLKIQPAKLEDSAVYLCASSPRVAGFGYTFGSGTRLTVV.

The chain couples TRBV5-1 to TRBJ1-1, with 9 bases that match TRBD1. Germline V gene data show CDR1 as SGHRS and CDR2 as YFSETQ. V lost 0 bases to trimming and J lost 5 bases; unmatched junction nucleotides: 5. This CDR3 region has 15 residues. In nucleotides, the CDR3 is TGCGCCAGCAGCTTGGCCGGGACAGGGAGGACTGAAGCTTTCTTT. Translation: CASSLAGTGRTEAFF.

The CDR3 loop is CASSEKGLAFYEQYF. Here the CDR3 DNA reads TGTGCCAGCAGTGAAAAAGGACTAGCATTCTACGAGCAGTACTTC. This chain connects TRBV2 to TRBJ2-7; 8 bases align to TRBD2. This CDR3 region has 15 residues. Germline V gives CDR1 SNHLY, CDR2 FYNNEI. V lost 2 bases to trimming and J lost 3 bases; unmatched junction nucleotides: 6.

V usage is TRBV11-2 and J usage is TRBJ1-5; D remains unclear. The CDR3 runs 13 residues. Germline V gene sequence: CDR1 SGHAT, CDR2 FQNNGV. The V gene lost 2 bases and the J gene lost 4 bases, with 6 bases spanning the gap. CDR3 nucleotide sequence: TGTGCCAGCAGCTTAAGCGGTAATCAGCCCCAGCATTTT. Encoded protein: CASSLSGNQPQHF.

The genes are TRBV9 and TRBJ2-3; the D gene is possibly TRBD1 (6 bases). Germline loops: CDR1 SGDLS, CDR2 YYNGEE. This CDR3 contains 12 residues. V lost 2 bases, J lost 6 bases, and 7 bases lay in between. The CDR3 bases are TGTGCCAGCAGCGTCCAGGGGGATACGCAGTATTTT. Translating it yields CASSVQGDTQYF.

The chain links TRBV2 to TRBJ2-1; 13 bases line up with TRBD2. The CDR3 consists of 15 residues. Germline V gene lookup returns CDR1 SNHLY and CDR2 FYNNEI. V lost 7 bases and J lost 8; bases outside the gene matches: 8. The CDR3 protein is CASKLLAGGFDEQFF. CDR3 nucleotides: TGTGCCAGCAAACTACTAGCGGGGGGGTTTGATGAGCAGTTCTTC.

This chain connects TRBV5-1 to TRBJ2-3, with 10 bases fitting TRBD1. The CDR3 sequence is 14 residues long. Germline CDR1 SGHRS, CDR2 YFSETQ. Trimming took 7 bases from V and 3 from J; bases not matched to a gene: 5. The CDR3 spells CASFPGQGTDTQYF. The CDR3 nucleotides read TGCGCCAGCTTCCCGGGACAGGGGACAGATACGCAGTATTTT.

The J gene is TRBJ1-2, the V gene TRBV3-1 (or the pseudogene TRBV3-2); 9 bases align to TRBD1. The CDR3 is 14 residues long. With V trimmed by 0 bases and J by 6 bases, 2 bases remained unmatched. Germline V CDR1 and CDR2: LGHDT, YNNKEL (reference sequence). CDR3 in amino acids: CASSQEGQGNGYTF. CDR3 coding DNA: TGTGCCAGCAGCCAAGAGGGACAGGGAAATGGCTACACCTTC.

The chain links TRBV12-2 to TRBJ2-2; the tabulated D call, TRBD2, remains unverified against the DNA. TRBV12-2 is an annotated pseudogene. The CDR3 length is 17 residues. The CDR3 spells CASRESEAAPNTGELFF. CDR3 coding DNA: TGTGCAAGTCGCGAATCTGAAGCGGCCCCGAACACCGGGGAGCTGTTTTTT.

The V call is TRBV2, the J call TRBJ1-3, with D unclear. CDR1 is SNHLY, CDR2 FYNNEI, per germline. V was cut by 0 bases and J by 4 bases, with 4 bases left in between. The CDR3 has 13 residues. CDR3 in amino acids: CASSEAQGNTIYF. CDR3 DNA sequence: TGTGCCAGCAGTGAAGCACAGGGAAACACCATATATTTT.

The chain couples TRBV28 to TRBJ1-5, with TRBD1 matching 11 bases. V lost 6 bases to trimming and J lost 0 bases; unmatched junction nucleotides: 7. CDR3 size: 17 residues. The V gene's germline CDR1 is MDHEN and CDR2 SYDVKM. The DNA of the CDR3 is TGTGCCAGCAGCTGGGGACAGGGGGAACTTAGCAATCAGCCCCAGCATTTT. This gives the protein CASSWGQGELSNQPQHF.

The CDR3 loop reads CASSPSTVPNSPLHF. CDR3 coding DNA: TGTGCCAGCTCACCCTCGACAGTCCCTAATTCACCCCTCCACTTT. V is TRBV18 and J is TRBJ1-6, with TRBD1 as a possible D gene (5 bases). Germline lookup yields CDR1 KGHSH and CDR2 LQKENI. The CDR3 loop spans 15 amino acids. The V end lost 3 bases, the J end lost 6 bases, and 12 bases lay between the germline ends.

The V and J genes are TRBV5-1 and TRBJ2-7; 8 bases match TRBD2. The CDR3 runs 13 residues. From germline, CDR1 is SGHRS and CDR2 YFSETQ. V trimming: 0 bases; J trimming: 5 bases; junction bases outside the gene matches: 1. CDR3 sequence: CASSLEAGDEQYF. The CDR3 bases are TGCGCCAGCAGCTTGGAAGCGGGGGACGAGCAGTACTTC.

This clone was counted once. The chain combines TRBV19 with TRBJ2-1; tentative D call: TRBD1 (5 bases). The germline V gene has CDR1 LNHDA and CDR2 SQIVND (reference sequence). Trimming pared 4 bases from V and 5 bases from J, leaving 15 bases between. The CDR3 runs 15 residues. CDR3 sequence reads: CASSNYLQVDNEQFF. The CDR3 DNA reads TGTGCCAGTAGTAATTATTTACAGGTCGACAATGAGCAGTTCTTC.

CDR3 in amino acids: CASSQGLAGGPGNTGELFF. The CDR3 DNA follows: TGCGCCAGCAGCCAAGGACTAGCGGGGGGGCCCGGGAACACCGGGGAGCTGTTTTTT. The chain recombines TRBV4-1 with TRBJ2-2, with 14 bases fitting TRBD2. The V and J ends lost 1 base and 1 base, in that order; junction bases with no gene match: 5. CDR3 length: 19 amino acids. CDR1 is MGHRA, CDR2 YSYEKL, per germline.

The gene calls are TRBV6-5 and TRBJ1-2, with 8 bases matching TRBD1. The germline V gene has CDR1 MNHEY and CDR2 SVGAGI. This CDR3 has 16 amino acids. J lost 6 bases, V lost 1 base, and 10 bases had no gene match. The DNA of the CDR3 is TGTGCCAGCAGTTACTTGGAGACAGGGGCCAACCATGGCTACACCTTC. It codes for CASSYLETGANHGYTF.

The chain has TRBV18 and TRBJ1-5; 7 nucleotides line up with TRBD1. The V gene end was trimmed by 2 bases and the J gene end by 0 bases; junction bases not matched to a gene: 7. The length of the CDR3 is 17 residues. CDR1 KGHSH and CDR2 LQKENI come from the germline V gene. CDR3 amino acids: CASSPIAAGGSNQPQHF. The CDR3 nucleotides read TGTGCCAGCTCACCAATAGCGGCAGGGGGTAGCAATCAGCCCCAGCATTTT.

The V and J genes are TRBV25-1 and TRBJ1-1; D uncertain. The germline V gene has CDR1 MGHDK and CDR2 SYGVNS. Trimming stripped 5 bases from V and 1 base from J, with 17 bases between. The CDR3 contains 16 residues. In nucleotides, the CDR3 is TGTGCCAGCAGTTCCCCCGCCGGGGAGCCGAACACTGAAGCTTTCTTT. The encoded protein is CASSSPAGEPNTEAFF.

The rearrangement links TRBV7-2 to TRBJ2-5; 7 bases fit TRBD2. The CDR3 loop spans 15 amino acids. J gave up 2 bases and V 3 bases, and 6 bases lay outside the gene matches. The germline CDR1 and CDR2 sequences are SGHTA and FQGNSA. Here the CDR3 reads CASSFQRGLQETQYF. The CDR3 DNA follows: TGTGCCAGCAGCTTTCAGCGGGGTTTACAAGAGACCCAGTACTTC.

This clone was detected only once. V gene TRBV6-2 or TRBV6-3 combines with J gene TRBJ1-5; D remains unclear. Germline V gives CDR1 MNHEY, CDR2 SVGEGT. The CDR3 consists of 15 residues. V was shortened by 0 bases and J by 6 bases, with 12 bases between the two germline ends. The chain's CDR3 is CASSYSTGSGQPQHF. CDR3 nucleotides: TGTGCCAGCAGTTACTCTACCGGGTCGGGTCAGCCCCAGCATTTT.

V usage is TRBV5-4 and J usage is TRBJ2-2; D might be TRBD1 (5 bases). The length of the CDR3 is 13 residues. V dropped 5 bases and J dropped 4 bases, with 9 bases sitting between them. From germline, CDR1 is SGHNT and CDR2 YYREEE (reference sequence). Here the CDR3 reads CASSYQGTGELFF. DNA of the CDR3: TGTGCCAGCAGTTATCAGGGCACCGGGGAGCTGTTTTTT.

V and J are TRBV19 and TRBJ2-5; possibly TRBD2 for D (6 bases). CDR3 length: 13 residues. Germline lookup yields CDR1 LNHDA and CDR2 SQIVND (reference sequence). Trimming took 1 base from V and 5 from J, leaving 8 bases between them. The CDR3 reads CASSIAGSETQYF. The CDR3 nucleotides are TGTGCCAGTAGTATAGCCGGGAGCGAGACCCAGTACTTC.

V is TRBV11-2 and J is TRBJ1-1; 9 bases match TRBD1. The CDR3 sequence is 14 residues long. Germline trimming cut 7 bases from V and 4 bases from J; bases unmatched to any gene: 7. CDR1 and CDR2 (germline): SGHAT, FQNNGV. The CDR3 here is CASITGGWGTEAFF. DNA for the CDR3: TGTGCCAGCATTACAGGGGGCTGGGGCACTGAAGCTTTCTTT.

The chain joins TRBV13 to TRBJ1-6, with no clear D. V shed 0 bases and J shed 10 bases, with 7 bases lying between them. Germline V lookup: CDR1 PRHDT, CDR2 FYEKMQ (reference sequence). This CDR3 is built from 13 residues. This chain's CDR3 is CASSLGSSSPLHF. CDR3 coding DNA: TGTGCCAGCAGCTTAGGGTCGAGCTCACCCCTCCACTTT.

This clone was detected once. The V call is TRBV15, the J call TRBJ2-1; the D gene is possibly TRBD1 (7 bases). There are 17 residues in the CDR3. Trimming cost V 4 bases and J 6 bases, with 22 bases left between them. Germline loops: CDR1 LNHNV, CDR2 YYDKDF (reference sequence). The CDR3 sequence: CATSTDLDREVLNEQFF. The DNA for the CDR3 is TGTGCCACCAGCACCGATCTAGACAGGGAGGTCCTCAATGAGCAGTTCTTC.

The chain recombines TRBV9 with TRBJ1-1; TRBD1 matches at 7 bases. The CDR3 length is 15 residues. Germline CDR1 reads SGDLS; CDR2 reads YYNGEE. Losses at the gene ends were 0 bases for V and 4 bases for J; bases not matched to a gene: 6. CDR3 protein: CASSVGDSPATEAFF. The CDR3 nucleotides are TGTGCCAGCAGCGTAGGGGACAGCCCAGCCACTGAAGCTTTCTTT.